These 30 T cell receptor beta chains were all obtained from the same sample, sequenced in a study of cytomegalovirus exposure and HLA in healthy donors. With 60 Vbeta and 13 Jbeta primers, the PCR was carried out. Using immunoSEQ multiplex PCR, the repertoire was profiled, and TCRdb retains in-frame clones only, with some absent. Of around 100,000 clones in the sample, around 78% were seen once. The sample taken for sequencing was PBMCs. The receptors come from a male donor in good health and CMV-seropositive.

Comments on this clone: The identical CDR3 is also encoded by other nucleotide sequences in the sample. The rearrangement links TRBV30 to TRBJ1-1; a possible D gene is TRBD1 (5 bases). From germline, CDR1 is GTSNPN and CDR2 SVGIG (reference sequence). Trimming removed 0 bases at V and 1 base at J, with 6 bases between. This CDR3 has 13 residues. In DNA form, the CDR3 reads TGTGCCTGGAGTGTAAGGGGGAACACTGAAGCTTTCTTT. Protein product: CAWSVRGNTEAFF. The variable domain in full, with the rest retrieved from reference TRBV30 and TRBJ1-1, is SQTIHQWPATLVQPVGSPLSLECTVEGTSNPNLYWYRQAAGRGLQLLFYSVGIGQISSEVPQNLSASRPQDRQFILSSKKLLLSDSGFYLCAWSVRGNTEAFFGQGTRLTVV.

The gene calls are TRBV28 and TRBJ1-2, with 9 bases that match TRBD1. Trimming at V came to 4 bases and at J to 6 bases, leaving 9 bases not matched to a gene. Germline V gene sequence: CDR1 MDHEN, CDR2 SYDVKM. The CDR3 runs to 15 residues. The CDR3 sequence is CASSYSGQGLDGYTF. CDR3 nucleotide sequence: TGTGCCAGCAGTTACTCGGGACAGGGTCTTGATGGCTACACCTTC.

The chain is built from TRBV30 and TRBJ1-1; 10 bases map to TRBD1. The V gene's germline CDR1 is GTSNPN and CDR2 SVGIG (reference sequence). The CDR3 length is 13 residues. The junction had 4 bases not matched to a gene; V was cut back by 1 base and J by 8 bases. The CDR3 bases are TGTGCCTGGAGTGCCCGGACAGGGGGAGAAGCTTTCTTT. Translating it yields CAWSARTGGEAFF.

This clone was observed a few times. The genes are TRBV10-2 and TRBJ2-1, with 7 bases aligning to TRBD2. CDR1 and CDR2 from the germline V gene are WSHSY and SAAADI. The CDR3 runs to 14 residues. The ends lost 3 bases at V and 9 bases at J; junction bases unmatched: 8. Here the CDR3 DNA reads TGCGCCAGCAGTGAAACGGGGGGATCTGGTGAGCAGTTCTTC. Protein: CASSETGGSGEQFF.

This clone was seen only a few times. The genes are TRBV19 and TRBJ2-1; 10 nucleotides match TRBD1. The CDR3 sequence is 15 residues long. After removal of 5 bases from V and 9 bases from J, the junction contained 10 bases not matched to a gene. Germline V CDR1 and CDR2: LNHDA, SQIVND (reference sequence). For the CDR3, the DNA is TGTGCCAGTAGTCTCGGGGGACAGGGGAGTTCTGAGCAGTTCTTC. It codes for CASSLGGQGSSEQFF.

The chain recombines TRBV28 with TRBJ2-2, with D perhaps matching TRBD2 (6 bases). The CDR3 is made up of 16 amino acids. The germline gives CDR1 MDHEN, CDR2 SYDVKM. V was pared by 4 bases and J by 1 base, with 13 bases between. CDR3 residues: CASSSPVRENTGELFF. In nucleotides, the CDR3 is TGTGCCAGCAGTTCCCCCGTGCGGGAGAACACCGGGGAGCTGTTTTTT.

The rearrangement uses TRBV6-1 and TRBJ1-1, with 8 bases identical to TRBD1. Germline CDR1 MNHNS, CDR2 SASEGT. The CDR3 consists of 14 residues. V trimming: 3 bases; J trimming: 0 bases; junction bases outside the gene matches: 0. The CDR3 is CASSEDRVNTEAFF. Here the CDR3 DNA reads TGTGCCAGCAGTGAGGACAGGGTGAACACTGAAGCTTTCTTT.

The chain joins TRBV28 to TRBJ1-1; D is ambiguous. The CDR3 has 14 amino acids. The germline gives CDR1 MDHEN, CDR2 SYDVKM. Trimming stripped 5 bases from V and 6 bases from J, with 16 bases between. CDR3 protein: CASSPIREGPEAFF. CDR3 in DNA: TGTGCCAGCAGTCCAATAAGGGAGGGCCCTGAAGCTTTCTTT.

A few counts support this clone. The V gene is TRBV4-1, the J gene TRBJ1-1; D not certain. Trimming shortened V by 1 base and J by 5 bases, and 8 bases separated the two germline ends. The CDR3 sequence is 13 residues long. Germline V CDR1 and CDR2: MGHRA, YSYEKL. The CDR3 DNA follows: TGCGCCAGCAGCCAAGGACAATGGACTGAAGCTTTCTTT. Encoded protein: CASSQGQWTEAFF.

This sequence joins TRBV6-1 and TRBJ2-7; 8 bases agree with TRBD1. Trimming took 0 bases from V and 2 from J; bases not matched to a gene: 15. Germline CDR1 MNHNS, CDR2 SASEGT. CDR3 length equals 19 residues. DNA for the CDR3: TGTGCCAGCAGTGAAGCGCTAAGGGTTGGGGACAGGACAACCTACGAGCAGTACTTC. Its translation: CASSEALRVGDRTTYEQYF.

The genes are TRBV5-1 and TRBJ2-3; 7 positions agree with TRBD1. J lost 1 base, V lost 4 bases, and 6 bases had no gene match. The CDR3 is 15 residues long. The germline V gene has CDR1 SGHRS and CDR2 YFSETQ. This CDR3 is CASSRGGAGTDTQYF. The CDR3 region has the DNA TGCGCCAGCAGCAGAGGGGGCGCGGGCACAGATACGCAGTATTTT.

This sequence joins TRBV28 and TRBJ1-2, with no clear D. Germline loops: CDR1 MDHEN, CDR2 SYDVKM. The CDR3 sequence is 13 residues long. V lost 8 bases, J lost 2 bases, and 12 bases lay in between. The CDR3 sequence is CASGLRENYGYTF. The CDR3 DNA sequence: TGTGCCAGCGGACTCCGGGAGAACTATGGCTACACCTTC.

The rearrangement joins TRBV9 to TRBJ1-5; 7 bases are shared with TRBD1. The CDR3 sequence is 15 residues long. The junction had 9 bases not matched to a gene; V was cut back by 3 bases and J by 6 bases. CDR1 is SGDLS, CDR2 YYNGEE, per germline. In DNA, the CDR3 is TGTGCCAGCAGCGAGGGGCAGGGGGGTTTTCAGCCCCAGCATTTT. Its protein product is CASSEGQGGFQPQHF.

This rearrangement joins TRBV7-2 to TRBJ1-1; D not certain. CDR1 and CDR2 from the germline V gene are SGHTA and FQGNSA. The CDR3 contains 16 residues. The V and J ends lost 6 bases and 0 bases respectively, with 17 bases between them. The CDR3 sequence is CASSPGAGLMNTEAFF. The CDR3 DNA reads TGTGCCAGCAGTCCTGGAGCAGGACTCATGAACACTGAAGCTTTCTTT.

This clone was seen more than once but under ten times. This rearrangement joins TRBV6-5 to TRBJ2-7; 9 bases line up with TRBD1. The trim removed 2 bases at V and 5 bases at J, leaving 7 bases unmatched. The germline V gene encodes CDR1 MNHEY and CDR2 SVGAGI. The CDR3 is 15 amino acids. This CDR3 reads CASSYPGQGNHEQYF. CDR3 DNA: TGTGCCAGCAGTTACCCGGGACAGGGAAACCACGAGCAGTACTTC.

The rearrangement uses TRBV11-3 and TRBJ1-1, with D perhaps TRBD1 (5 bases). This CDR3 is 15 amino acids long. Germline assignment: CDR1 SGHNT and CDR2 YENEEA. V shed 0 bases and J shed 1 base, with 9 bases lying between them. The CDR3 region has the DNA TGTGCCAGCAGCTTAGATACCACAGGGAACACTGAAGCTTTCTTT. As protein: CASSLDTTGNTEAFF.

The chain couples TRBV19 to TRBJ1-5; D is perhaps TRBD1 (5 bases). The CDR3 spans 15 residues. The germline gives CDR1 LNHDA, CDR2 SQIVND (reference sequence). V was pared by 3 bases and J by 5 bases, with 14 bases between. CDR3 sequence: CASSMSLGGYQPQHF. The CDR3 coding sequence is TGTGCCAGTAGTATGAGTTTGGGGGGGTATCAGCCCCAGCATTTT.

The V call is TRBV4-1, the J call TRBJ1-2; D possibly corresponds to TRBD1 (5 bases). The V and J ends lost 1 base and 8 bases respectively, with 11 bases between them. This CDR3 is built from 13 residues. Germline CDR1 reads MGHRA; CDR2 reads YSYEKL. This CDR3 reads CASSQVAGRGYTF. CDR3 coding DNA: TGCGCCAGCAGCCAAGTCGCAGGGCGAGGCTACACCTTC.

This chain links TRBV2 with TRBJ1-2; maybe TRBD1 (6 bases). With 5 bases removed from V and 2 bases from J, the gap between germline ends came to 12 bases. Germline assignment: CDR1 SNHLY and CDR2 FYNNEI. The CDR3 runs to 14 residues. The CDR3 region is CASSRDTGNYGYTF. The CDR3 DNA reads TGTGCCAGCAGTAGGGACACTGGAAACTATGGCTACACCTTC.

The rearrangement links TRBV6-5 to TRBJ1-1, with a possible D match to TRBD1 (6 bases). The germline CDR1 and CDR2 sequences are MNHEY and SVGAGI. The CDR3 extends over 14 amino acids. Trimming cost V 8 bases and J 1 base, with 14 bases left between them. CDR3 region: CASRSPGQNTEAFF. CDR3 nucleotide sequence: TGTGCCAGCCGTTCCCCGGGACAGAACACTGAAGCTTTCTTT.

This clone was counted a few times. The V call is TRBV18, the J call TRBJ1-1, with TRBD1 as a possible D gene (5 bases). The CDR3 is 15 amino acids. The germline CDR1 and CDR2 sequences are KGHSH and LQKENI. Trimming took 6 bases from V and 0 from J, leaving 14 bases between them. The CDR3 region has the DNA TGTGCCAGCTCTGAAGCGGGGACGGTGAACACTGAAGCTTTCTTT. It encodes CASSEAGTVNTEAFF.

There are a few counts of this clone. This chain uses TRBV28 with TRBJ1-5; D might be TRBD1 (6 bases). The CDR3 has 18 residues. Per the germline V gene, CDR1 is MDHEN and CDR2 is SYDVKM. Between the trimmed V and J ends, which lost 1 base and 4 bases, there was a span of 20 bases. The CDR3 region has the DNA TGTGCCAGCAGTTTATCGTCTAGGGCAGGGGATTGGAATCAGCCCCAGCATTTT. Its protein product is CASSLSSRAGDWNQPQHF.

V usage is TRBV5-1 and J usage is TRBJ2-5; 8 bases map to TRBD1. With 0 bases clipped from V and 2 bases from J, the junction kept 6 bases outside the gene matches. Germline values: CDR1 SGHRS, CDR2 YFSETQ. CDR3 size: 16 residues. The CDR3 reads CASSLDVQGAQETQYF. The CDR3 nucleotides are TGCGCCAGCAGCTTGGATGTCCAGGGGGCTCAAGAGACCCAGTACTTC.

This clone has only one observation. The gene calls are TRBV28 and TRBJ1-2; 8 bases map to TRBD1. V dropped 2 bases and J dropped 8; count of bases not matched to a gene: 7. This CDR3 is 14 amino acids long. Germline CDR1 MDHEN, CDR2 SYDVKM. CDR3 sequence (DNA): TGTGCCAGCAGTTTACCAGGGGGCTCGGGAGGCTACACCTTC. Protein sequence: CASSLPGGSGGYTF.

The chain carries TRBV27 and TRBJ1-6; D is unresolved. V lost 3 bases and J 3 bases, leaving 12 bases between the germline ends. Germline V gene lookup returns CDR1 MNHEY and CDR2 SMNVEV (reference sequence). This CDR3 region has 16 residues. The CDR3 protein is CASSFQALGYNSPLHF. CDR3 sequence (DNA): TGTGCCAGCAGTTTCCAGGCCTTGGGCTATAATTCACCCCTCCACTTT.

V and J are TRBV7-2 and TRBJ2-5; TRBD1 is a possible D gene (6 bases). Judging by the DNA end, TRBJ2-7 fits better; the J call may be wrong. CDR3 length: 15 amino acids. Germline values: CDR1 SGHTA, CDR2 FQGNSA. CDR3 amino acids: CASSLGGQGRNEQYF. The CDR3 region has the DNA TGTGCCAGCAGCTTAGGAGGGCAGGGGAGAAACGAGCAGTACTTC.

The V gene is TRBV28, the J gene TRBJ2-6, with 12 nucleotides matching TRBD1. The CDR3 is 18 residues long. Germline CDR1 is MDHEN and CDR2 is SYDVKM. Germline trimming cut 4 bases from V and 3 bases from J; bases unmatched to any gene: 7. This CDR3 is CASSSTRDRGHGANVLTF. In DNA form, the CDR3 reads TGTGCCAGCAGTTCCACCCGGGACAGGGGGCATGGGGCCAACGTCCTGACTTTC.

CDR3 sequence: CASSKVGGRRNTEAFF. The CDR3 nucleotides are TGTGCCAGCAGCAAAGTGGGGGGACGGAGGAACACTGAAGCTTTCTTT. The chain combines TRBV21-1 with TRBJ1-1. TRBV21-1 is described as a pseudogene. The length of the CDR3 is 16 residues.

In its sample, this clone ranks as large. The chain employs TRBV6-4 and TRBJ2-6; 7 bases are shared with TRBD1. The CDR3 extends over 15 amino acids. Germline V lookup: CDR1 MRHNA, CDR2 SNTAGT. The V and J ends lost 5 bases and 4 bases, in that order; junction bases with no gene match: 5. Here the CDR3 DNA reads TGTGCCAGCAGTCCTACAGGGGACGGGGCCAACGTCCTGACTTTC. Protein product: CASSPTGDGANVLTF.

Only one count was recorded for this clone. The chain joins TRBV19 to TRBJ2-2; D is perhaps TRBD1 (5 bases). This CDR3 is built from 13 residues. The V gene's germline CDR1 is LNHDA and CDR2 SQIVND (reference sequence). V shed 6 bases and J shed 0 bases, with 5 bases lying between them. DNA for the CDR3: TGTGCCAGTAGAGGGGCGAACACCGGGGAGCTGTTTTTT. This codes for CASRGANTGELFF.